This T cell receptor (beta chain) was recorded in a study of vaccination and CD4 T cells after COVID-19. Overall study context: Overlapping spike pools from SARS-CoV-2 and HCoV-NL63, HCoV-OC43 and HCoV-229E served as culture stimuli.

Oncomine TCR Beta short-read sequencing was applied to DNA from cultured CD4+ T cells. TCRdb called the PCR reads again in MiXCR, with one record for every CDR3 protein. The sample yields some 15,000 distinct CDR3 sequences, 50% seen once. Treatment indicated: 10-day PBMC culture with coronavirus spike peptide pools or control peptides (ViraFEST assay). In the ViraFEST assay, peptide-pool expansion preceded TCR sequencing of expanded clonotypes. In germline, CDR1 is LNHDA, CDR2 SQIVND (reference sequence). CDR3 length equals 15 residues. V gave up 5 bases and J gave up 0 bases, with 11 bases separating them. Remarks on this clonotype: The antigen is unknown.

The rearrangement joins TRBV19 to TRBJ1-5; D ambiguous. This clonotype was obtained from a human donor who had recovered from COVID-19. Material for sequencing was CD4+ T cells from blood, cultured in vitro. In nucleotides, the CDR3 is TGTGCCAGTAGTCCCGGAGAGACTAGCAATCAGCCCCAGCATTTT. This gives the protein CASSPGETSNQPQHF.